This T cell receptor beta chain was sequenced during a study of blood T cell repertoires in COVID-19. The authors' processing: Estimation of nucleated cell counts was performed using reference gene primer amplification. TCRdb's table, derived via immunoSEQ multiplex PCR, lists solely in-frame clones and lacks some. V, J and clone size are taken as reported in that table, and D and trimming were inferred from the DNA itself. The sample yields hundreds of thousands of clones, about four fifths seen once. The receptor was isolated from a woman aged 55-69 years who had recovered from COVID-19. The specimen was PBMCs or T cells enriched from blood (not recorded which).

CDR3 loop: CASSSRGVGETQYF. As DNA, the CDR3 is TGTGCCAGCAGCTCTCGCGGGGTGGGAGAGACCCAGTACTTC. This chain links TRBV7-9 with TRBJ2-5; maybe TRBD2 (6 bases). In germline, CDR1 is SEHNR, CDR2 FQNEAQ (reference sequence). The CDR3 is 14 residues long. Between the trimmed V and J ends, which lost 4 bases and 4 bases, there was a span of 13 bases.